This T cell receptor beta chain was retrieved from a study of cytomegalovirus exposure and HLA in healthy donors. Trimming left V 0 bases short and J 8 bases short, with 16 bases between. CDR3 length equals 15 residues. Germline values: CDR1 LGHNA, CDR2 YSLEER. PCR involved 60 Vbeta and 13 Jbeta primers. Data came from immunoSEQ multiplex PCR; TCRdb stores just in-frame clones and leaves some out. This table holds some 160,000 clones, approximately 80% found once. This clone was observed a few times. Its antigen remains unknown. General study points: Most TCR sequences proved rare, with some public TCRs found in many donors.

The chain joins TRBV4-3 to TRBJ1-1; tentative D call: TRBD1 (5 bases). The clonotype originates from a woman aged 40 to 50 in good health and CMV-seropositive. The sample comprised PBMCs. CDR3 protein: CASSQDIGNGGEAFF. CDR3 in DNA: TGCGCCAGCAGCCAAGATATTGGGAACGGGGGAGAAGCTTTCTTT.